This paragraph reports one T cell receptor (beta chain). This CDR3 region has 17 residues. Germline CDR1 is SGHDN and CDR2 is FVKESK. Losses at the gene ends were 3 bases for V and 0 bases for J; bases not matched to a gene: 9. Time point indicated: sample taken at primary tumor resection. Unsorted whole RNA of tumor, nontumor lung or frozen PBMC was sequenced. Donation came from 70 or so patients with untreated early-stage non-small cell lung cancer. This entry is derived from a study of spatial heterogeneity in lung cancer. A unique molecular identifier was carried by every single TCR cDNA molecule. TCRdb re-analysed the 5' RACE reads in MiXCR, keeping a single row per CDR3 protein. The sample lists more than 10,000 distinct CDR3 sequences, 11% to 15% occurring once.

This specimen consisted of PBMCs, obtained at surgery. The V gene is TRBV14, the J gene TRBJ2-3; 7 positions agree with TRBD1. This TCR was sampled from a male donor with early-stage non-small cell lung cancer. This chain's CDR3 is CASSHLQGKSSTDTQYF. CDR3 nucleotide sequence: TGTGCCAGCAGCCATTTACAGGGGAAATCTAGCACAGATACGCAGTATTTT.